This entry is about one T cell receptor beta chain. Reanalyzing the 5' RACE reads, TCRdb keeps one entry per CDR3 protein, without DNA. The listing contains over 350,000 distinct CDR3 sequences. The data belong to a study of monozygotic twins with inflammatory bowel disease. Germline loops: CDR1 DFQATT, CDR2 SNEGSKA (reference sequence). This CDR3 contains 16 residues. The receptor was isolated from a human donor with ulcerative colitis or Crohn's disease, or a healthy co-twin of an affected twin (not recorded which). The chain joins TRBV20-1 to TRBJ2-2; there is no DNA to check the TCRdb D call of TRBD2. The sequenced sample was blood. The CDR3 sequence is CSARDFRGGFTGELFF.